Below, 27 T cell receptor beta chains from the same sample are listed, as sequenced in a study of cytomegalovirus exposure and HLA in healthy donors. Here immunoSEQ multiplex PCR was the method, and the copy in TCRdb shows in-frame clones only, minus some. This sample has roughly 280,000 clones, with around 86% found just once. The sequencing input was PBMCs. The receptors originated from a young woman in good health and CMV-seronegative.

In this sample, this clone turned up once. The chain combines TRBV30 with TRBJ2-2; D is perhaps TRBD2 (5 bases). Germline-derived CDR1 and CDR2 are GTSNPN and SVGIG (reference sequence). The length of the CDR3 is 15 residues. V was cut by 0 bases and J by 3 bases, with 11 bases left in between. In DNA form, the CDR3 reads TGTGCCTGGAGTGTACTTCGGGATTACACCGGGGAGCTGTTTTTT. Amino acids: CAWSVLRDYTGELFF.

The chain couples TRBV7-9 to TRBJ1-5; 9 nucleotides agree with TRBD1. Germline V CDR1 and CDR2: SEHNR, FQNEAQ (reference sequence). The V gene end was trimmed by 1 base and the J gene end by 3 bases; junction bases not matched to a gene: 4. The CDR3 covers 16 residues. The CDR3 loop is CASSLGGTGTNQPQHF. The CDR3 DNA follows: TGTGCCAGCAGCTTAGGGGGGACAGGGACCAATCAGCCCCAGCATTTT. Variable domain in full (rest from reference TRBV7-9 and TRBJ1-5): DTGVSQNPRHKITKRGQNVTFRCDPISEHNRLYWYRQTLGQGPEFLTYFQNEAQLEKSRLLSDRFSAERPKGSFSTLEIQRTEQGDSAMYLCASSLGGTGTNQPQHFGDGTRLSIL.

This clone has a handful of counts. This sample includes further DNA sequences coding for the same CDR3. The chain couples TRBV19 to TRBJ2-5; D is possibly TRBD2 (6 bases). Germline lookup yields CDR1 LNHDA and CDR2 SQIVND (reference sequence). V lost 3 bases and J lost 5, with 7 bases in between. CDR3 length: 12 residues. The CDR3 DNA sequence: TGTGCCAGTAGTATTGGGAGGGAGACCCAGTACTTC. Translation gives CASSIGRETQYF.

This clone was counted between two and nine times. This chain connects TRBV2 to TRBJ2-7, with 7 nucleotides matching TRBD1. Germline-derived CDR1 and CDR2 are SNHLY and FYNNEI. V dropped 4 bases and J dropped 5; count of bases not matched to a gene: 8. There are 14 residues in the CDR3. The CDR3 coding sequence is TGTGCCAGCAGTGGCCCCGACAGGGATAACGAGCAGTACTTC. Translation: CASSGPDRDNEQYF.

V and J are TRBV4-3 and TRBJ2-2; TRBD2 agrees at 11 bases. Germline lookup yields CDR1 LGHNA and CDR2 YSLEER. V gave up 3 bases and J gave up 4 bases; unmatched junction bases: 4. This CDR3 has 16 amino acids. The CDR3 region has the DNA TGCGCCAGCAGCCATTCCGGGACTAGCGGCACCGGGGAGCTGTTTTTT. It encodes CASSHSGTSGTGELFF.

The rearrangement uses TRBV30 and TRBJ1-3; D ambiguous. CDR1 is GTSNPN, CDR2 SVGIG, per germline (reference sequence). CDR3 length: 11 amino acids. V was shortened by 2 bases and J by 3 bases, with 2 bases between the two germline ends. CDR3 nucleotide sequence: TGTGCCTGGAGTTATGGAAACACCATATATTTT. It is translated as CAWSYGNTIYF.

The chain couples TRBV7-3 to TRBJ2-7, with 9 bases lining up with TRBD1. CDR1 is SGHTA and CDR2 is FQGTGA in the germline V gene. This CDR3 contains 14 residues. The ends lost 4 bases at V and 3 bases at J; junction bases unmatched: 4. This CDR3 reads CASSSGQGNYEQYF. The CDR3 nucleotides are TGTGCCAGCAGCTCAGGACAGGGGAACTACGAGCAGTACTTC.

The rearrangement joins TRBV11-3 to TRBJ2-1; 7 nucleotides agree with TRBD2. The CDR3 is 12 residues long. Trimming at V came to 5 bases and at J to 9 bases, leaving 4 bases not matched to a gene. The germline gives CDR1 SGHNT, CDR2 YENEEA. CDR3 region: CASSRWEGEQFF. In DNA, the CDR3 is TGTGCCAGCAGCCGCTGGGAGGGTGAGCAGTTCTTC.

This chain uses TRBV7-8 with TRBJ1-5; D is possibly TRBD1 (6 bases). The V end lost 1 base, the J end lost 2 bases, and 9 bases lay between the germline ends. From germline, CDR1 is SGHVS and CDR2 FQNEAQ. The CDR3 loop spans 15 amino acids. The CDR3 DNA reads TGTGCCAGCAGCTTAGAGGCAGGGGGCAATCAGCCCCAGCATTTT. As protein: CASSLEAGGNQPQHF.

This CDR3 reads CATRQGLNTEAFF. The CDR3 DNA reads as TGTGCCACCAGACAGGGATTGAACACTGAAGCTTTCTTT. The V gene is TRBV15, the J gene TRBJ1-1; the D gene is possibly TRBD1 (6 bases). Trimming took off 6 bases at V and 0 bases at J, with 8 bases between the two ends. The germline CDR1 and CDR2 sequences are LNHNV and YYDKDF (reference sequence). The CDR3 consists of 13 residues.

This chain uses TRBV7-2 with TRBJ1-3; D gene unclear. This CDR3 has 14 residues. Trimming shortened V by 5 bases and J by 0 bases, and 8 bases separated the two germline ends. Germline CDR1 is SGHTA and CDR2 is FQGNSA. The CDR3 loop is CASSPQVSGNTIYF. The CDR3 nucleotides read TGTGCCAGCAGCCCCCAGGTCTCTGGAAACACCATATATTTT.

The chain recombines TRBV5-6 with TRBJ1-2; 11 bases map to TRBD1. Per germline, CDR1 SGHDT and CDR2 YYEEEE. This CDR3 contains 17 residues. With V trimmed by 4 bases and J by 0 bases, 8 bases remained unmatched. CDR3 protein: CASSLLGDRGTNYGYTF. CDR3 sequence (DNA): TGTGCCAGCAGCCTCCTAGGGGACAGGGGGACTAACTATGGCTACACCTTC.

The rearrangement links TRBV30 to TRBJ2-7; 11 positions match TRBD1. Looked up from germline, CDR1 is GTSNPN and CDR2 is SVGIG (reference sequence). V trimming: 2 bases; J trimming: 3 bases; junction bases outside the gene matches: 9. The CDR3 is 16 residues long. The CDR3 nucleotides read TGTGCCTGGAGTAATGGGGCGGGGACAGGGGGCTACGAGCAGTACTTC. It translates to CAWSNGAGTGGYEQYF.

This chain links TRBV6-6 with TRBJ2-7, with TRBD2 matching 8 bases. Germline values: CDR1 MNHNY, CDR2 SVGAGI (reference sequence). J was trimmed by 0 bases and V by 6 bases; bases with no gene match: 10. The CDR3 totals 16 residues. CDR3 sequence (DNA): TGTGCCAGCAGGGATGGGATTAGCGGGACCTCCTACGAGCAGTACTTC. This encodes CASRDGISGTSYEQYF.

This clone was seen only once. CDR3 loop: CASSQDYREGTEAFF. The DNA of the CDR3 is TGCGCCAGCAGCCAAGATTACAGGGAGGGAACTGAAGCTTTCTTT. The chain uses TRBV4-1 and TRBJ1-1; a possible D gene is TRBD1 (6 bases). The CDR3 is 15 amino acids. Germline V gene lookup returns CDR1 MGHRA and CDR2 YSYEKL. Trimming removed 0 bases at V and 5 bases at J, with 13 bases between.

This clone was counted a single time. This chain connects TRBV5-1 to TRBJ2-7; D is perhaps TRBD2 (6 bases). This CDR3 contains 14 residues. The V gene's germline CDR1 is SGHRS and CDR2 YFSETQ. Trimming stripped 3 bases from V and 2 bases from J, with 12 bases between. Here the CDR3 DNA reads TGCGCCAGCAGCTCCTCCCGGGAGCCCTACGAGCAGTACTTC. This sequence encodes CASSSSREPYEQYF.

This clone was observed a handful of times. The chain combines TRBV27 with TRBJ2-7; D is perhaps TRBD2 (7 bases). This CDR3 contains 14 residues. V gave up 2 bases and J gave up 2 bases, with 10 bases separating them. Germline V gives CDR1 MNHEY, CDR2 SMNVEV (reference sequence). The CDR3 loop reads CASSLKGGAYEQYF. DNA of the CDR3: TGTGCCAGCAGTTTAAAAGGGGGGGCCTACGAGCAGTACTTC.

The V gene is TRBV5-4, the J gene TRBJ2-3; 11 positions match TRBD2. Trimming removed 4 bases from V and 8 bases from J; junction bases left unmatched: 9. CDR3 length equals 15 residues. The germline gives CDR1 SGHNT, CDR2 YYREEE (reference sequence). CDR3 sequence (DNA): TGTGCCAGCAGCCTCACTAGCGGGGGATCGGTTACGCAGTATTTT. This encodes CASSLTSGGSVTQYF.

The CDR3, as DNA: TGTGCCAGCAGCTTTCCAACAGGGAGAGGCTATGGCTACACCTTC. Translating it yields CASSFPTGRGYGYTF. The V gene is TRBV13, the J gene TRBJ1-2; possible D gene TRBD1, 6 bases. There are 15 residues in the CDR3. The ends were cut back, 3 bases at V and 4 bases at J, with 15 bases in the middle. The germline gives CDR1 PRHDT, CDR2 FYEKMQ (reference sequence).

The chain joins TRBV7-9 to TRBJ1-6, with 10 positions matching TRBD1. Germline trimming cut 3 bases from V and 13 bases from J; bases unmatched to any gene: 3. In germline, CDR1 is SEHNR, CDR2 FQNEAQ (reference sequence). This CDR3 is built from 13 residues. The CDR3 nucleotides are TGTGCCAGCAGCTTGGGACAGGGGATCCCCCTCCACTTT. The encoded protein is CASSLGQGIPLHF.

In this sample, this clone turned up a few times. The chain links TRBV27 to TRBJ1-2, with a possible D match to TRBD1 (5 bases). Germline V CDR1 and CDR2: MNHEY, SMNVEV (reference sequence). This CDR3 is 16 amino acids long. V was pared by 6 bases and J by 8 bases, with 25 bases between. The CDR3 is CASSPRLGQRLEGYTF. CDR3 bases: TGTGCCAGCAGCCCCCGGTTGGGGCAAAGGTTGGAGGGCTACACCTTC.

The gene calls are TRBV27 and TRBJ2-3, with D tentatively TRBD1 (5 bases). The CDR3 loop spans 13 amino acids. V was cut by 4 bases and J by 6 bases, with 11 bases left in between. The V gene's germline CDR1 is MNHEY and CDR2 SMNVEV (reference sequence). The CDR3 sequence: CASSSREGDTQYF. CDR3 nucleotides: TGTGCCAGCAGTTCCAGGGAAGGGGATACGCAGTATTTT.

This chain links TRBV5-1 with TRBJ1-1, with 7 bases identical to TRBD1. Germline assignment: CDR1 SGHRS and CDR2 YFSETQ. The J segment lost 7 bases and the V segment lost 4 bases, leaving 7 bases of the junction unmatched. The CDR3 sequence is 13 residues long. CDR3 DNA: TGCGCCAGCAGCCCGGGACAGACCTTTGAAGCTTTCTTT. Protein product: CASSPGQTFEAFF.

The chain couples TRBV6-1 to TRBJ1-5; D is possibly TRBD1 (6 bases). This CDR3 has 16 amino acids. In germline, CDR1 is MNHNS, CDR2 SASEGT. Trimming took 4 bases from V and 1 from J, leaving 14 bases between them. CDR3 DNA sequence: TGTGCCAGCAGTGGCACCGGGACACTCAGCAATCAGCCCCAGCATTTT. This translates into CASSGTGTLSNQPQHF.

With respect to this clone: Other DNA sequences of this sample code for an identical CDR3. The V call is TRBV30, the J call TRBJ1-2; D is perhaps TRBD1 (5 bases). CDR1 and CDR2 from the germline V gene are GTSNPN and SVGIG (reference sequence). V lost 3 bases and J lost 7, with 9 bases in between. This CDR3 comprises 11 residues. CDR3 region: CAWSSGFGYTF. As DNA, the CDR3 is TGTGCCTGGAGCTCAGGGTTTGGCTACACCTTC.

This rearrangement joins TRBV6-5 to TRBJ2-7, with no clear D. The CDR3 has 14 amino acids. Germline lookup yields CDR1 MNHEY and CDR2 SVGAGI. The germline V and J ends were trimmed by 2 bases and 0 bases, with 8 bases remaining between them. As DNA, the CDR3 is TGTGCCAGCAGTTACACGGTACTCTCCTACGAGCAGTACTTC. It encodes CASSYTVLSYEQYF.

The V gene is TRBV13, the J gene TRBJ2-1; 9 nucleotides agree with TRBD2. Germline loops: CDR1 PRHDT, CDR2 FYEKMQ (reference sequence). The CDR3 is made up of 15 amino acids. The V segment lost 0 bases and the J segment 10 bases; nucleotides outside the gene matches: 7. The CDR3 DNA reads as TGTGCCAGCAGCTTAGGCCATGCGGGGGGGAGAGAGCAGTTCTTC. Translating it yields CASSLGHAGGREQFF.